This T cell receptor beta chain was documented in a study of shared clonotypes between healthy human individuals. Naive CD8 cells lacked CD45RO and underwent positive selection for CCR7, leaving out terminally differentiated effector memory CD45RA+ cells. Study-wide results and limits: Incompleteness in sorted-subset sequencing, despite large depth, was shown by rarefaction.

The sample holds one count of this clone. Its specificity is unknown. Sequencing was performed with immunoSEQ multiplex PCR; in TCRdb, only in-frame clones are kept and a portion is missing. The table shows around 2.1 million clones, with more than 85% occurring only once. This CDR3 is built from 14 residues. Germline V gene lookup returns CDR1 SNHLY and CDR2 FYNNEI. V shed 5 bases and J 2 bases; nucleotides not matched to a gene: 5. The TCR sequence derives from a man aged 18 to 29 in good health. Some clones in this sample may be carry-over from other donors' samples. The chain employs TRBV2 and TRBJ2-7, with 8 bases aligning to TRBD1. Sequencing was done on a sample of naive CD8+ T cells from PBMCs. CDR3 nucleotides: TGTGCCAGCAGTCCACCGGACAGGGCCTACGAGCAGTACTTC. It translates to CASSPPDRAYEQYF.